The 7 T cell receptor beta chains given below trace back to one sample, sequenced in a study of vaccination and CD4 T cells after COVID-19. As to treatment: roughly nine-day PBMC culture with coronavirus spike peptide pools or control peptides (ViraFEST assay). Sequenced with the Oncomine TCR Beta short-read assay was DNA taken from cultured CD4+ T cells. One entry per CDR3 protein results from TCRdb running MiXCR on the PCR reads. The table lists approximately 9,300 distinct CDR3 sequences, roughly 64% of them singletons. Their antigen targets remain unknown. Sequences were obtained from CD4+ T cells from blood, cultured in vitro. The origin of the receptors is a human donor who had recovered from COVID-19.

This clonotype was seen only a few times. The chain is built from TRBV7-9 and TRBJ1-1; 7 bases are a match to TRBD1. The V gene end was trimmed by 2 bases and the J gene end by 5 bases; junction bases not matched to a gene: 8. CDR3 length equals 15 residues. Looked up from germline, CDR1 is SEHNR and CDR2 is FQNEAQ (reference sequence). CDR3 DNA sequence: TGTGCCAGCAGCTTATATCAGACAGGGTGGACTGAAGCTTTCTTT. This gives the protein CASSLYQTGWTEAFF.

The J gene is TRBJ1-3, the V gene TRBV6-2 or TRBV6-3; 9 bases are a match to TRBD1. This CDR3 spans 15 amino acids. In germline, CDR1 is MNHEY, CDR2 SVGEGT. Trimming at V came to 7 bases and at J to 0 bases, leaving 4 bases not matched to a gene. CDR3: CASTTGGLSGNTIYF. The CDR3 DNA reads as TGTGCCAGCACCACAGGGGGCCTCTCTGGAAACACCATATATTTT.

The chain employs TRBV6-1 and TRBJ1-4, with D possibly matching TRBD1 (6 bases). Germline V CDR1 and CDR2: MNHNS, SASEGT. Trimming removed 5 bases at V and 5 bases at J, with 12 bases between. This CDR3 comprises 14 residues. For the CDR3, the DNA is TGTGCCAGCAGTCCTAGGAGGGGGAATGAAAAACTGTTTTTT. The encoded protein is CASSPRRGNEKLFF.

In this sample, this clonotype turned up a few times. The CDR3 DNA reads as TGTGCCAGCAGCCCCCGACAGGGGGCGATCCGTGACTACACCTTC. Translated: CASSPRQGAIRDYTF. V usage is TRBV7-9 and J usage is TRBJ1-2; 10 bases map to TRBD1. J lost 10 bases, V lost 5 bases, and 13 bases had no gene match. Germline CDR1 and CDR2: SEHNR and FQNEAQ (reference sequence). The CDR3 extends over 15 amino acids.

A word on this clonotype: At one of its ends the junction is not consistent with the germline gene, which may arise from a read error. The J gene is TRBJ2-7, the V gene TRBV18; 11 bases agree with TRBD1. CDR3 length: 15 amino acids. Germline V gives CDR1 KGHSH, CDR2 LQKENI. CDR3 amino acids: CASSTHGQGAYGQYF. The CDR3 DNA sequence: TGTGCCAGCTCAACCCACGGACAGGGGGCCTACGGGCAGTACTTC. Drawing the rest from reference TRBV18 and TRBJ2-7, the complete variable domain is NAGVMQNPRHLVRRRGQEARLRCSPMKGHSHVYWYRQLPEEGLKFMVYLQKENIIDESGMPKERFSAEFPKEGPSILRIQQVVRGDSAAYFCASSTHGQGAYGQYFGPGTRLTVT.

CDR3 bases: TGTGCCAGCAGTTTGAGAGGGTGGGATCAGCCCCAGCATTTT. This gives the protein CASSLRGWDQPQHF. The V and J genes are TRBV27 and TRBJ1-5; D ambiguous. The V gene lost 3 bases and the J gene lost 5 bases, with 11 bases spanning the gap. CDR1 and CDR2 from the germline V gene are MNHEY and SMNVEV (reference sequence). The length of the CDR3 is 14 residues.

V is TRBV4-3 and J is TRBJ1-6; a possible D gene is TRBD1 (5 bases). Trimming pared 0 bases from V and 0 bases from J, leaving 15 bases between. Germline CDR1 is LGHNA and CDR2 is YSLEER. This CDR3 comprises 19 residues. The CDR3 protein is CASSQDSSQGSSYNSPLHF. The CDR3 nucleotides read TGCGCCAGCAGCCAAGATTCTTCCCAGGGAAGCTCCTATAATTCACCCCTCCACTTT.